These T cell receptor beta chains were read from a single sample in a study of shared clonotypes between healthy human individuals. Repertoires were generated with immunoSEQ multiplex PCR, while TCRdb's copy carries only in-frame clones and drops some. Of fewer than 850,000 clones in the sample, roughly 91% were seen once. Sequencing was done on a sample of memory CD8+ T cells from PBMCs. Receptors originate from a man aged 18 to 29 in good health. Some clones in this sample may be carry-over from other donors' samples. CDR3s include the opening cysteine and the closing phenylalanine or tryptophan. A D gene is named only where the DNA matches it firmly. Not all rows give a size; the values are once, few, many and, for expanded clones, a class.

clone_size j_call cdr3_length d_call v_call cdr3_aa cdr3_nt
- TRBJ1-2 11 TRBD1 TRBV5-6 CASSTQTGQTF TGTGCCAGCAGCACCCAGACAGGGCAGACCTTC
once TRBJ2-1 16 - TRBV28 CASSFSAGPIYNEQFF TGTGCCAGCAGTTTTTCGGCGGGACCCATCTACAATGAGCAGTTCTTC
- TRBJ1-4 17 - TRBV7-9 CASSWKDHPVHNEKLFF TGTGCCAGCAGCTGGAAGGACCACCCTGTGCATAATGAAAAACTGTTTTTT
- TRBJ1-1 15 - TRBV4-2 CASSLSVQEGTEAFF TGTGCCAGCAGCCTAAGCGTTCAGGAGGGCACTGAAGCTTTCTTT
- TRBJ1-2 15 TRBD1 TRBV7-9 CASSPRDRGPYGYTF TGTGCCAGCAGCCCAAGGGACAGGGGGCCCTATGGCTACACCTTC
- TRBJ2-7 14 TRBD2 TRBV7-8 CASSGVAGEYEQYF TGTGCCAGCAGCGGGGTAGCGGGAGAGTACGAGCAGTACTTC
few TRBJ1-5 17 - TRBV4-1 CASSQDPGGAWNQPQHF TGCGCCAGCAGCCAAGATCCGGGGGGGGCCTGGAATCAGCCCCAGCATTTT
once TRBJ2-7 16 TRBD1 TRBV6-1 CASSDLGTDPSYEQYF TGTGCCAGCAGTGATCTCGGGACAGATCCCTCCTACGAGCAGTACTTC
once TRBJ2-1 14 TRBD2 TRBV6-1 CASTLIAGDNEQFF TGTGCCAGCACCTTAATCGCGGGGGACAATGAGCAGTTCTTC
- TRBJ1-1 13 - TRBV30 CAWSVTVNTEAFF TGTGCCTGGAGTGTAACGGTCAACACTGAAGCTTTCTTT
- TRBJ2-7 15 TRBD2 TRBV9 CASSVGGRDSYEQYF TGTGCCAGCAGCGTAGGCGGGAGGGATTCCTACGAGCAGTACTTC
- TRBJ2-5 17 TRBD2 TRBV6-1 CASSERQRGMIKETQYF TGTGCCAGCAGTGAAAGGCAGCGGGGGATGATAAAAGAGACCCAGTACTTC